This TCR beta chain was obtained from a study of T cells in Graves' hyperthyroidism and ophthalmopathy. Study as a whole: Peripheral blood was taken when the disease was first diagnosed, before any treatment began.

Exclusion criteria comprised uncontrolled infection, other autoimmune disease, pregnancy or lactation. This clonotype was picked up many times. CDR3 size: 16 residues. The germline V gene encodes CDR1 MDHEN and CDR2 SYDVKM. V was pared by 4 bases and J by 0 bases, with 14 bases between. Amplified TCR beta CDR3 regions came from RNA transcripts. The TCR CDR3 first-round RT-PCR relied on the HTBI primer set. TCRdb fed the multiplex PCR reads into MiXCR, producing one record per CDR3 protein. The repertoire holds some 350,000 distinct CDR3 sequences, with roughly 15% as singletons. The rearrangement uses TRBV28 and TRBJ2-3; maybe TRBD1 (5 bases). This TCR derives from a woman aged 55-69 years with Graves' ophthalmopathy. Specimen: blood. CDR3 DNA sequence: TGTGCCAGCAGTTCCCCTCAGGGCCCTAGCACAGATACGCAGTATTTT. Its protein product is CASSSPQGPSTDTQYF.